A single TCR beta chain is shown here with its context. Enrollment of patients from Seattle took place during active infection, with longitudinal follow-up. Libraries were prepared by immunoSEQ multiplex PCR; TCRdb keeps only in-frame clonotypes and omits some of them. The data hold about 430,000 clones, with over 85% observed a single time. This entry belongs to a study of blood T cell repertoires in COVID-19. At the level of the study: The cDNA or gDNA used as material had been derived from T cells, B-cell-depleted T cells, or PBMCs.

The germline V gene has CDR1 WSHSY and CDR2 SAAADI. This CDR3 region has 13 residues. The V end lost 3 bases, the J end lost 13 bases, and 16 bases lay between the germline ends. The sequencing input was peripheral blood. The chain links TRBV10-2 to TRBJ2-1; tentatively, D is TRBD2 (6 bases). The TCR was taken from a young man with COVID-19, enrolled during active disease. CDR3 protein: CASSEDRDSAQFF. CDR3 sequence (DNA): TGCGCCAGCAGTGAAGACCGGGACTCTGCTCAGTTCTTC.